These T cell receptor beta chains were read from a single sample in a study of T cells in Graves' hyperthyroidism and ophthalmopathy. MiXCR, applied by TCRdb to the multiplex PCR reads, yields one record per CDR3 protein. Among roughly 500,000 distinct CDR3 sequences listed, around 45% were seen once. The sequencing input was peripheral blood or thyroid tissue (not recorded which). These receptors all come from an adult woman with Graves' disease, either hyperthyroidism or ophthalmopathy (not recorded which). Each CDR3 is given with its conserved first and last residue. The D gene is left open where the match is weak. Size tells how often a clone was seen (once, few, many) or the class of an expanded clone, and some rows leave it out.

V,J,size,D,CDR3,DNA
TRBV29-1,TRBJ2-5,few,-,CSVDKETQYF,TGCAGCGTTGATAAAGAGACCCAGTACTTC
TRBV2,TRBJ1-1,-,-,CASWGVKLPPTNTEAFF,TGTGCCAGCTGGGGCGTCAAACTCCCCCCCACAAACACTGAAGCTTTCTTT
TRBV24-1,TRBJ2-5,once,-,CASSGGQTTQETQYF,TGTGCCAGCAGTGGCGGACAGACCACCCAAGAGACCCAGTACTTC
TRBV28,TRBJ1-2,-,TRBD1,CASSPLGTGGTYGYTF,TGTGCCAGCAGTCCCCTCGGGACAGGGGGCACCTATGGCTACACCTTC
TRBV10-2,TRBJ2-5,-,-,CASSEPTGSWTQYF,TGCGCCAGCAGTGAGCCAACCGGGAGTTGGACCCAGTACTTC
TRBV19,TRBJ2-7,-,TRBD1,CASTPRDRADYEQYF,TGTGCCAGTACTCCCCGCGACAGGGCCGACTACGAGCAGTACTTC
TRBV7-8,TRBJ1-3,-,TRBD1,CASSSGGARNTIYF,TGTGCCAGCAGCTCAGGGGGTGCCAGAAACACCATATATTTT
TRBV10-3,TRBJ1-2,many,-,CAINAQGSYGYTF,TGTGCCATCAATGCCCAGGGATCCTATGGCTACACCTTC
TRBV19,TRBJ2-7,many,TRBD2,CASSGTSLYEQYF,TGTGCCAGTAGCGGGACTAGCTTGTACGAGCAGTACTTC
TRBV20-1,TRBJ1-6,many,-,CSASPPIGVSGSPLHF,TGCAGTGCTAGTCCCCCGATAGGGGTTTCGGGATCACCCCTCCACTTT
TRBV5-4,TRBJ1-3,few,-,CASSPPPGGGGNTIYF,TGTGCCAGCAGCCCGCCGCCGGGGGGCGGTGGAAACACCATATATTTT
TRBV7-8,TRBJ1-2,many,-,CASSPIGGAYNYGYTF,TGTGCCAGCAGCCCGATAGGGGGGGCCTACAACTATGGCTACACCTTC
TRBV5-1,TRBJ1-6,many,TRBD1,CASRFDRGDSPLHF,TGCGCCAGCAGATTTGACAGGGGTGATTCACCCCTCCACTTT
TRBV6-5,TRBJ2-6,-,-,CASREDRANVLTF,TGTGCCAGCAGAGAAGATAGGGCCAACGTCCTGACTTTC
TRBV20-1,TRBJ1-1,few,-,CSARGGAFF,TGCAGTGCTAGGGGGGGAGCTTTCTTT